Below are 29 T cell receptor beta chains sequenced from a single sample in a study of post-analysis software for immune sequencing data. These receptors' targets are unknown. Presence of unique molecular identifiers characterized the TCR beta cDNA libraries. TCRdb independently ran MiXCR on the PCR reads; one entry per CDR3 protein. The sample holds more than 450,000 distinct CDR3 sequences, around 47% seen once. Notes on the study in general: Roughly 5 TRBV segments (TRBV5-6, TRBV5-1 and TRBV20-1 among them) occurred more frequently in patients than in controls.

Sequencing was carried out using blood. The receptors were sampled from a girl aged 5-17 years with multiple sclerosis.

This clonotype was detected a few times. The chain joins TRBV12-3 or TRBV12-4 to TRBJ1-1; no firm D call. V was cut by 5 bases and J by 4 bases, with 8 bases left in between. There are 12 residues in the CDR3. CDR3: CASSTGITEAFF. The CDR3 nucleotides read TGTGCCAGCAGTACGGGGATCACTGAAGCTTTCTTT.

The rearrangement uses TRBV3-1 and TRBJ1-1; TRBD1 is a possible D gene (6 bases). From germline, CDR1 is LGHDT and CDR2 YNNKEL (reference sequence). CDR3 length: 11 amino acids. Trimming shortened V by 6 bases and J by 11 bases, and 13 bases separated the two germline ends. The CDR3 reads CASRGQLEAFF. CDR3 bases: TGTGCCAGCAGAGGACAGTTGGAGGCTTTCTTT.

This chain uses TRBV12-3 or TRBV12-4 with TRBJ2-3; 7 bases are a match to TRBD1. This CDR3 is 16 amino acids long. Unmatched junction bases numbered 8, after V lost 3 bases and J lost 2 bases. CDR3 coding DNA: TGTGCCAGCAGTTTTGAGGGGGCTAGCTTCACAGATACGCAGTATTTT. This translates into CASSFEGASFTDTQYF.

The chain carries TRBV4-1 and TRBJ2-4; a weak D match, TRBD1 (5 bases). The CDR3 contains 13 residues. Trimming stripped 2 bases from V and 9 bases from J, with 11 bases between. Looked up from germline, CDR1 is MGHRA and CDR2 is YSYEKL. The CDR3 here is CASSQPQGAIQYF. The DNA of the CDR3 is TGCGCCAGCAGCCAACCTCAGGGCGCCATTCAGTACTTC.

In this sample, this clonotype turned up a few times. The chain has TRBV20-1 and TRBJ2-1; TRBD1 agrees at 7 bases. Germline CDR1 is DFQATT and CDR2 is SNEGSKA (reference sequence). The V and J ends lost 3 bases and 0 bases, in that order; junction bases with no gene match: 2. The CDR3 has 14 amino acids. The CDR3 protein is CSARWDSSYNEQFF. The CDR3 DNA reads TGCAGTGCTAGGTGGGACAGCTCCTACAATGAGCAGTTCTTC.

This clonotype was seen only a few times. V usage is TRBV7-9 and J usage is TRBJ1-1; tentative D call: TRBD1 (6 bases). Trimming shortened V by 1 base and J by 0 bases, and 9 bases separated the two germline ends. CDR3 length equals 15 residues. CDR1 and CDR2 (germline): SEHNR, FQNEAQ (reference sequence). CDR3 sequence reads: CASSLGGLMNTEAFF. The CDR3 DNA reads TGTGCCAGCAGCTTAGGGGGGCTTATGAACACTGAAGCTTTCTTT.

The chain employs TRBV7-9 and TRBJ2-7; no clear D gene. The CDR3 runs 15 residues. Germline V gene lookup returns CDR1 SEHNR and CDR2 FQNEAQ (reference sequence). The ends were cut back, 3 bases at V and 0 bases at J, with 12 bases in the middle. In DNA form, the CDR3 reads TGTGCCAGCAGCTTGGCAAGCGCGAGCTCCTACGAGCAGTACTTC. Protein: CASSLASASSYEQYF.

The chain combines TRBV5-1 with TRBJ2-4; a possible D gene is TRBD2 (5 bases). The germline V and J ends were trimmed by 0 bases and 2 bases, with 12 bases remaining between them. This CDR3 is 16 amino acids long. In germline, CDR1 is SGHRS, CDR2 YFSETQ. This CDR3 reads CASSLGGERPKNIQYF. The DNA for the CDR3 is TGCGCCAGCAGCTTGGGGGGAGAGAGACCCAAAAACATTCAGTACTTC.

This clonotype was detected only a few times. The rearrangement uses TRBV3-1 and TRBJ2-3, with 9 bases identical to TRBD2. The V gene end was trimmed by 0 bases and the J gene end by 1 base; junction bases not matched to a gene: 8. Per germline, CDR1 LGHDT and CDR2 YNNKEL (reference sequence). This CDR3 comprises 18 residues. The CDR3 protein is CASSQDYGGGAGTDTQYF. The CDR3 DNA reads TGTGCCAGCAGCCAAGACTACGGCGGGGGGGCAGGCACAGATACGCAGTATTTT.

This clonotype has a handful of counts. This chain joins TRBV9 and TRBJ1-5; the D gene is possibly TRBD1 (6 bases). Germline loops: CDR1 SGDLS, CDR2 YYNGEE. Trimming removed 1 base at V and 6 bases at J, with 14 bases between. The length of the CDR3 is 15 residues. The CDR3 bases are TGTGCCAGCAGCGTACCAAACAGGGTGGGTCAGCCCCAGCATTTT. This translates into CASSVPNRVGQPQHF.

The chain recombines TRBV12-3 or TRBV12-4 with TRBJ2-2; 7 bases align to TRBD2. Unmatched junction bases numbered 6, after V lost 0 bases and J lost 5 bases. This CDR3 spans 16 amino acids. The CDR3: CASSLAPGGGTGELFF. In DNA form, the CDR3 reads TGTGCCAGCAGTTTAGCCCCCGGGGGAGGGACCGGGGAGCTGTTTTTT.

The rearrangement joins TRBV5-4 to TRBJ1-2; D is unclear. There are 13 residues in the CDR3. V lost 0 bases to trimming and J lost 4 bases, with 7 bases between them. Germline lookup yields CDR1 SGHNT and CDR2 YYREEE (reference sequence). CDR3 DNA: TGTGCCAGCAGCTTGGCCCGGGCCTATGGCTACACCTTC. Translating gives CASSLARAYGYTF.

This chain connects TRBV9 to TRBJ2-1; 8 nucleotides agree with TRBD2. CDR1 and CDR2 (germline): SGDLS, YYNGEE. The CDR3 has 17 residues. V shed 0 bases and J 4 bases; nucleotides not matched to a gene: 9. The CDR3 DNA is TGTGCCAGCAGCGTAGAGGCGAGCGGGGGCGATTACAATGAGCAGTTCTTC. This encodes CASSVEASGGDYNEQFF.

This rearrangement joins TRBV5-6 to TRBJ2-7; perhaps D is TRBD1 or TRBD2 (6 bases each). Matching the DNA end better, TRBJ2-5 makes the J call doubtful. The germline gives CDR1 SGHDT, CDR2 YYEEEE. The CDR3 consists of 17 residues. CDR3 amino acids: CASSFRGAGLLQETQYF. CDR3 nucleotide sequence: TGTGCCAGCAGCTTTAGGGGGGCGGGCCTACTTCAAGAGACCCAGTACTTC.

The rearrangement uses TRBV10-3 and TRBJ2-7, with D perhaps matching TRBD2 (6 bases). CDR1 ENHRY and CDR2 SYGVKD come from the germline V gene. The CDR3 sequence is 15 residues long. V gave up 3 bases and J gave up 0 bases, with 12 bases separating them. This chain's CDR3 is CAISELAQSSYEQYF. The CDR3 DNA sequence: TGTGCCATCAGTGAACTAGCCCAGAGCTCCTACGAGCAGTACTTC.

This chain uses TRBV27 with TRBJ2-7; D possibly corresponds to TRBD2 (5 bases). The ends were cut back, 3 bases at V and 2 bases at J, with 17 bases in the middle. Germline V CDR1 and CDR2: MNHEY, SMNVEV (reference sequence). The CDR3 totals 16 residues. The CDR3 DNA reads TGTGCCAGCAGTTTTTCCGGGGAATGGGTCGCCTACGAGCAGTACTTC. This sequence encodes CASSFSGEWVAYEQYF.

The chain couples TRBV6-1 to TRBJ2-7; D possibly uses TRBD1 or TRBD2 (5 bases each). The CDR3 totals 15 residues. Trimming removed 7 bases at V and 7 bases at J, with 23 bases between. Germline-derived CDR1 and CDR2 are MNHNS and SASEGT. DNA of the CDR3: TGTGCCAGCAATCCTAGCCGGGACGCCCACAATGAGCAGTACTTC. Residues: CASNPSRDAHNEQYF.

The genes are TRBV4-2 and TRBJ2-5; TRBD2 is a possible D gene (6 bases). The germline V gene encodes CDR1 LGHNA and CDR2 YNFKEQ. The CDR3 contains 15 residues. Trimming took off 0 bases at V and 7 bases at J, with 15 bases between the two ends. CDR3 sequence: CASSQDWEERATQYF. CDR3 in DNA: TGTGCCAGCAGCCAAGATTGGGAGGAAAGGGCGACCCAGTACTTC.

V is TRBV20-1 and J is TRBJ2-1, with D possibly TRBD1 on 6 matching bases. CDR3 length: 14 amino acids. The V and J ends lost 3 bases and 13 bases respectively, with 22 bases between them. Germline assignment: CDR1 DFQATT and CDR2 SNEGSKA (reference sequence). DNA for the CDR3: TGCAGTGCTAGGCGGACAGAAGAGGGAGAGACCCAGTTCTTC. Its translation is CSARRTEEGETQFF.

CDR3: CASSLRLADTQYF. The CDR3 region has the DNA TGTGCCAGCAGCTTACGACTAGCAGATACGCAGTATTTT. The V call is TRBV7-2, the J call TRBJ2-3, with a possible D match to TRBD2 (6 bases). Germline CDR1 and CDR2: SGHTA and FQGNSA. The CDR3 is 13 residues long. Trimming pared 2 bases from V and 4 bases from J, leaving 7 bases between.

This clonotype turned up a few times. The CDR3 is CASSLVPGDEQYF. The CDR3, as DNA: TGTGCCAGCAGTTTGGTCCCAGGAGACGAGCAGTACTTC. This sequence joins TRBV12-3 or TRBV12-4 and TRBJ2-7; D is undetermined. This CDR3 contains 13 residues. The germline V and J ends were trimmed by 3 bases and 5 bases, with 11 bases remaining between them.

The chain carries TRBV20-1 and TRBJ2-3; D gene unclear. V dropped 3 bases and J dropped 2 bases, with 9 bases sitting between them. CDR1 is DFQATT and CDR2 is SNEGSKA in the germline V gene (reference sequence). CDR3 length equals 13 residues. The CDR3: CSARDGITDTQYF. Here the CDR3 DNA reads TGCAGTGCTAGGGACGGAATCACAGATACGCAGTATTTT.

This chain connects TRBV9 to TRBJ2-5; 12 nucleotides line up with TRBD2. CDR3 length equals 16 residues. Germline assignment: CDR1 SGDLS and CDR2 YYNGEE. The junction had 8 bases not matched to a gene; V was cut back by 3 bases and J by 5 bases. CDR3 in amino acids: CASSGGTSGGFETQYF. As DNA, the CDR3 is TGTGCCAGCAGCGGAGGTACTAGCGGGGGGTTTGAGACCCAGTACTTC.

This clonotype came up a few times. V usage is TRBV10-3 and J usage is TRBJ2-6; 8 nucleotides align to TRBD1. The CDR3 extends over 18 amino acids. The germline CDR1 and CDR2 sequences are ENHRY and SYGVKD. Germline trimming cut 0 bases from V and 2 bases from J; bases unmatched to any gene: 6. The CDR3 coding sequence is TGTGCCATCAGTGAGTCGACAGGGGAGTCGGCTGGGGCCAACGTCCTGACTTTC. It translates to CAISESTGESAGANVLTF.

This clonotype came up a few times. This chain connects TRBV11-2 to TRBJ1-5; no clear D. Trimming removed 0 bases at V and 0 bases at J, with 6 bases between. Germline assignment: CDR1 SGHAT and CDR2 FQNNGV. This CDR3 is 15 amino acids long. This CDR3 reads CASSLDPGSNQPQHF. The DNA for the CDR3 is TGTGCCAGCAGCTTAGATCCGGGTAGCAATCAGCCCCAGCATTTT.

The J gene is TRBJ2-1, the V gene TRBV3-1; D might be TRBD2 (5 bases). This CDR3 is built from 17 residues. Trimming left V 1 base short and J 0 bases short, with 13 bases between. Germline V gene sequence: CDR1 LGHDT, CDR2 YNNKEL (reference sequence). This CDR3 is CASSQGWLRDSYNEQFF. In nucleotides, the CDR3 is TGTGCCAGCAGCCAAGGATGGCTCCGGGACTCCTACAATGAGCAGTTCTTC.

This chain links TRBV6-1 with TRBJ2-1; 14 bases are shared with TRBD2. This CDR3 region has 15 residues. CDR1 is MNHNS, CDR2 SASEGT, per germline. The ends lost 4 bases at V and 11 bases at J; junction bases unmatched: 7. The CDR3 reads CASSAGTSGSQKQFF. For the CDR3, the DNA is TGTGCCAGCAGTGCCGGGACTAGCGGGAGTCAGAAGCAGTTCTTC.

CDR3 in amino acids: CASSGLPDIAKNIQYF. The CDR3 DNA reads TGTGCCAGCTCAGGTCTACCTGACATAGCCAAAAACATTCAGTACTTC. V is TRBV18 and J is TRBJ2-4; the D is unclear. From germline, CDR1 is KGHSH and CDR2 LQKENI. This CDR3 is 16 amino acids long. V gave up 5 bases and J gave up 0 bases, with 14 bases separating them.

The chain combines TRBV12-3 or TRBV12-4 with TRBJ2-7; D is undetermined. This CDR3 has 13 amino acids. Trimming stripped 5 bases from V and 0 bases from J, with 8 bases between. The CDR3 reads CASSGPLSYEQYF. The DNA of the CDR3 is TGTGCCAGCAGTGGGCCCCTCTCCTACGAGCAGTACTTC.